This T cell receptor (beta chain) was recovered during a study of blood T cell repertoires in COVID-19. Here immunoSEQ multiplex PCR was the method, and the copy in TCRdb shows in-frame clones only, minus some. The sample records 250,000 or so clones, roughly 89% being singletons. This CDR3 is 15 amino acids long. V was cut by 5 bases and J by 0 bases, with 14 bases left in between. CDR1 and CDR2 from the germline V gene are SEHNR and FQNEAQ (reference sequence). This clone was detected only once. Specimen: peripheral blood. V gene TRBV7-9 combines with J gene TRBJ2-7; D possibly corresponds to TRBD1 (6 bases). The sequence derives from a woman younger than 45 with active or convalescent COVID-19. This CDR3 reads CASSLSDRSSYEQYF. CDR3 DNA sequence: TGTGCCAGCAGCCTCAGCGACAGGAGCTCCTACGAGCAGTACTTC.